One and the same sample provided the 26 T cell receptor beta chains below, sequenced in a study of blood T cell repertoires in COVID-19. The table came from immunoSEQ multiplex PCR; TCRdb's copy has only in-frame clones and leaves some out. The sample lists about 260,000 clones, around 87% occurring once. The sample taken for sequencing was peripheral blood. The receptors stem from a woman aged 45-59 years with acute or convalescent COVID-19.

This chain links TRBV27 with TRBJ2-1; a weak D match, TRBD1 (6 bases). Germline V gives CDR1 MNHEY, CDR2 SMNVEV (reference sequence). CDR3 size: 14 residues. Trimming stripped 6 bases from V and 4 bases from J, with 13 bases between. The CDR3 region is CASRDRGAYNEQFF. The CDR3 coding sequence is TGTGCCAGCAGGGACAGAGGTGCTTACAATGAGCAGTTCTTC.

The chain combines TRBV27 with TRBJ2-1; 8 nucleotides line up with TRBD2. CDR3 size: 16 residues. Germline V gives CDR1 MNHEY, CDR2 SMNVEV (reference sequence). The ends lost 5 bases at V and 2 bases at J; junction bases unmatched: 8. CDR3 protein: CASSNEPGLAYNEQFF. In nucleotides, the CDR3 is TGTGCCAGCAGTAATGAGCCGGGACTAGCCTACAATGAGCAGTTCTTC.

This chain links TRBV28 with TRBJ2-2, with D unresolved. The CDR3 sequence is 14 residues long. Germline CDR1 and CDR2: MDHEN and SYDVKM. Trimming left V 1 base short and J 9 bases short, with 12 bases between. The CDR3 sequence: CASSLYGSERELFF. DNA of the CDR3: TGTGCCAGCAGTTTATACGGCAGCGAGAGGGAGCTGTTTTTT. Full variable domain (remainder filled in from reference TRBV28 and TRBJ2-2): DVKVTQSSRYLVKRTGEKVFLECVQDMDHENMFWYRQDPGLGLRLIYFSYDVKMKEKGDIPEGYSVSREKKERFSLILESASTNQTSMYLCASSLYGSERELFFGEGSRLTVL.

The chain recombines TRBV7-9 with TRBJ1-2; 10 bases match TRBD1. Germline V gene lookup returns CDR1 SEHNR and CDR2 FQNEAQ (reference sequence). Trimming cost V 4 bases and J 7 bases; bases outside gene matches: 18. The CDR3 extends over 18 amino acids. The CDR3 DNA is TGTGCCAGCAGCTCGACAAAGGGCCCGGGACAGGGGATAAGTGGCTACACCTTC. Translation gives CASSSTKGPGQGISGYTF.

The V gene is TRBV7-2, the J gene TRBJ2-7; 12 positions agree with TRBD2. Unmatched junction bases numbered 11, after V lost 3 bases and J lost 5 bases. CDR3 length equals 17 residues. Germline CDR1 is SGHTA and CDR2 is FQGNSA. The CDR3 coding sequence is TGTGCCAGCAGCTTGCACCCCCCTAGCGGGAGGGCCCACGAGCAGTACTTC. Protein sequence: CASSLHPPSGRAHEQYF.

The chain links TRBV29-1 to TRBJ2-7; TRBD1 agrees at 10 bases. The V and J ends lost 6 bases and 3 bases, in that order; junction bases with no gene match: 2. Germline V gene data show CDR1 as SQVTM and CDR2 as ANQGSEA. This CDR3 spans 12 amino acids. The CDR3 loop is CSVGDRGYEQYF. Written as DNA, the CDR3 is TGCAGCGTGGGGGACAGGGGCTACGAGCAGTACTTC.

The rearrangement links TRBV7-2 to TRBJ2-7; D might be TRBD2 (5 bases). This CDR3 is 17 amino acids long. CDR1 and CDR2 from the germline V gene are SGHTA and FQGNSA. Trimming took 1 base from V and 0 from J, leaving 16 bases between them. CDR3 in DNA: TGTGCCAGCAGCTTAGATTCGGTGAGGGCCCGCTCCTACGAGCAGTACTTC. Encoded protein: CASSLDSVRARSYEQYF.

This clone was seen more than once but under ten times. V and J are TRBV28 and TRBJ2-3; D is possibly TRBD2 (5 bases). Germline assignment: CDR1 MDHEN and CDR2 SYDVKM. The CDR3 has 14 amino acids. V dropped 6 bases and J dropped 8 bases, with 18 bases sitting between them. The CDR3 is CASRETTRFRTQYF. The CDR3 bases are TGTGCCAGCAGGGAAACAACTAGATTTCGTACGCAGTATTTT.

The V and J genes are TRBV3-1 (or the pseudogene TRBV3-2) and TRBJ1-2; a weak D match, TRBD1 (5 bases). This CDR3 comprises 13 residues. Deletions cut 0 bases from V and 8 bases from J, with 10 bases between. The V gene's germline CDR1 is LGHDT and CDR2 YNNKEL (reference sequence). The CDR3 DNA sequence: TGTGCCAGCAGCCAAGAAGGGAGGGGCGGCTACACCTTC. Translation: CASSQEGRGGYTF.

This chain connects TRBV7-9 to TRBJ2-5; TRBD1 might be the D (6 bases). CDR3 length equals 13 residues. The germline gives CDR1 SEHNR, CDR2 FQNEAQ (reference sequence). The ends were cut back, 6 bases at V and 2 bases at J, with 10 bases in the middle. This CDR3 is CASRVDRQETQYF. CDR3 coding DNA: TGTGCCAGCAGAGTGGACAGACAAGAGACCCAGTACTTC.

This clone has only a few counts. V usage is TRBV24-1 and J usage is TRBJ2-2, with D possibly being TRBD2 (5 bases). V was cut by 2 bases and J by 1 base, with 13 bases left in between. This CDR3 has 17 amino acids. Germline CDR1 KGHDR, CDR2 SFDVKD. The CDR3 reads CATSDSMWEKNTGELFF. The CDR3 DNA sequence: TGTGCCACCAGTGATTCAATGTGGGAGAAGAACACCGGGGAGCTGTTTTTT.

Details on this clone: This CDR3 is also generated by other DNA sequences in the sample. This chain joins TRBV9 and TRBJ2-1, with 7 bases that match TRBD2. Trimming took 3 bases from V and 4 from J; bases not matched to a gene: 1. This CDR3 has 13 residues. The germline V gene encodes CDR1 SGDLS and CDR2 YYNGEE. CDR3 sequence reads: CASSAREYNEQFF. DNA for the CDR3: TGTGCCAGCAGCGCGCGGGAGTACAATGAGCAGTTCTTC.

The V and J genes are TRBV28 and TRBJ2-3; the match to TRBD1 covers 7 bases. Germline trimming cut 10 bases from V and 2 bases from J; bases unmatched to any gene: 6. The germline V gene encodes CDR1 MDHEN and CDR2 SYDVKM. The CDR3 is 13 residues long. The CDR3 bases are TGTGCCACCTACAGGGGAGTCACAGATACGCAGTATTTT. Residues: CATYRGVTDTQYF.

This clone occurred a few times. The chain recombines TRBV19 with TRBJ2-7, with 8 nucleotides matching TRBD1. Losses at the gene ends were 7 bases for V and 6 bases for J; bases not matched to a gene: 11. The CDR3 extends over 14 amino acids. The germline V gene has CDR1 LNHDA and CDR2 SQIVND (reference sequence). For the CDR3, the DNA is TGTGCCAGTACAGTATCCCCAGGGGGCGGCGAGCAGTACTTC. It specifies CASTVSPGGGEQYF.

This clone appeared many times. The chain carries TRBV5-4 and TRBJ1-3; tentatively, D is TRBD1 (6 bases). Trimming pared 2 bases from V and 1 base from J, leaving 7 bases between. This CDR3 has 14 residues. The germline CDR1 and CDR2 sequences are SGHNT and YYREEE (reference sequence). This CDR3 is CASSFQGSGNTIYF. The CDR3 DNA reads TGTGCCAGCAGCTTTCAGGGGTCTGGAAACACCATATATTTT. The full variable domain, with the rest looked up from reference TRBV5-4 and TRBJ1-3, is ETGVTQSPTHLIKTRGQQVTLRCSSQSGHNTVSWYQQALGQGPQFIFQYYREEENGRGNFPPRFSGLQFPNYSSELNVNALELDDSALYLCASSFQGSGNTIYFGEGSWLTVV.

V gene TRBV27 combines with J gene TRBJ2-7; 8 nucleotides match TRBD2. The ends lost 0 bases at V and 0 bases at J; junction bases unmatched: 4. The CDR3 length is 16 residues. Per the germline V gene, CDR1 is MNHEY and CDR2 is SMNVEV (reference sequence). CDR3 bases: TGTGCCAGCAGTTTATCGACTAGCGACAGCTCCTACGAGCAGTACTTC. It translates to CASSLSTSDSSYEQYF.

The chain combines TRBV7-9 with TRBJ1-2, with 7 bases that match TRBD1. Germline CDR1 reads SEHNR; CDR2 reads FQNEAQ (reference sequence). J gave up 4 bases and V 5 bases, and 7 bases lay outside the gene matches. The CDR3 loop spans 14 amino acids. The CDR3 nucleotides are TGTGCCAGCAGCCTAGGGGGCGCAGGCTATGGCTACACCTTC. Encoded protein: CASSLGGAGYGYTF.

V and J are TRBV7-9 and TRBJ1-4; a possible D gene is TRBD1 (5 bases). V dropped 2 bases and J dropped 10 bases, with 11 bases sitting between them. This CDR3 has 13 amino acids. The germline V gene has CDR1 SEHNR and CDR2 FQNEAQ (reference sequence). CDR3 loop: CASSLSPQGKLFF. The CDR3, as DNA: TGTGCCAGCAGCTTATCGCCCCAGGGAAAACTGTTTTTT.

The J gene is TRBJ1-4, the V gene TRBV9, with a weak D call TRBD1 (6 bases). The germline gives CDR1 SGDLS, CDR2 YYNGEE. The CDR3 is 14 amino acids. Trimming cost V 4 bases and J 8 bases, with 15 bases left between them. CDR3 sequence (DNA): TGTGCCAGCAGCTCCCCAGGGGTTGACGAAAAACTGTTTTTT. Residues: CASSSPGVDEKLFF.

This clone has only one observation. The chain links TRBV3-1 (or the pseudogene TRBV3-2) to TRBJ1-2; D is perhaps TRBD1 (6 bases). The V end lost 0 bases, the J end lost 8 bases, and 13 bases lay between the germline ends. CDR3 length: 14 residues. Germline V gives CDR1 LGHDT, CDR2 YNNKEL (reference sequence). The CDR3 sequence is CASSQDLYRVGYTF. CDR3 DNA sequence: TGTGCCAGCAGCCAAGATCTGTACAGGGTAGGCTACACCTTC.

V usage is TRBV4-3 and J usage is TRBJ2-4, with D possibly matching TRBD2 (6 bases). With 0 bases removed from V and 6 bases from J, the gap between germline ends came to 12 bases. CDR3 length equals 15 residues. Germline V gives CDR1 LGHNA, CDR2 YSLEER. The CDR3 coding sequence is TGCGCCAGCAGCCAAGATCCGGGAGTGATAAACATTCAGTACTTC. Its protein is CASSQDPGVINIQYF.

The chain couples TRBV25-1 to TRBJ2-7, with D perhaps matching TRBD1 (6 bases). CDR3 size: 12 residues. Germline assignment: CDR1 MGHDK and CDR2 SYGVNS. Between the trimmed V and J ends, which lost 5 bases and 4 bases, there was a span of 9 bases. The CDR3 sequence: CASSPRGYEQYF. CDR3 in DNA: TGTGCCAGCAGTCCCAGGGGTTACGAGCAGTACTTC.

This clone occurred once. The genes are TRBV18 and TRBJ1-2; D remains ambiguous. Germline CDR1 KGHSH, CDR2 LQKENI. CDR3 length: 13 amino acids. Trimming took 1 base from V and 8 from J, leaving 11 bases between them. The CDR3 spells CASSPLGPGGYTF. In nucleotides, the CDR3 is TGTGCCAGCTCACCACTTGGGCCTGGGGGCTACACCTTC.

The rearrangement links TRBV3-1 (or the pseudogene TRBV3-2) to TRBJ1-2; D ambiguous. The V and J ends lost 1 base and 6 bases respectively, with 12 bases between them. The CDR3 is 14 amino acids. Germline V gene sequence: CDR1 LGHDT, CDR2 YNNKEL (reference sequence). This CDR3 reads CASSQVRTGDGYTF. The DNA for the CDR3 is TGTGCCAGCAGCCAAGTCAGGACTGGGGATGGCTACACCTTC.

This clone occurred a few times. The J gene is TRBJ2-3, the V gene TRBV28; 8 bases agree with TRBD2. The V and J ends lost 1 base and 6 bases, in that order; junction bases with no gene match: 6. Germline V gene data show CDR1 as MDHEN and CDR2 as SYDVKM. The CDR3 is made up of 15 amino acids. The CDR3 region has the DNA TGTGCCAGCAGTTTATCTCCCGGGAGGGGGGATACGCAGTATTTT. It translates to CASSLSPGRGDTQYF.

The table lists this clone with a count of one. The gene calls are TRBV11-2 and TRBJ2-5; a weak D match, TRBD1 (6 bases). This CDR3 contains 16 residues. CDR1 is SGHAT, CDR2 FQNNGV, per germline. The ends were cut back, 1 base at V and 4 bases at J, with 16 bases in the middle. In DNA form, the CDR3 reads TGTGCCAGCAGCTTAGCCTGGGCAGGGGCCGGAGAGACCCAGTACTTC. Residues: CASSLAWAGAGETQYF.